The T cell receptor beta chain under discussion was sequenced for a study of shared clonotypes between healthy human individuals. Study overall: A few men and a couple of women, aged 18 to 49, were donors. Used for every donor were three CD4 naive, three CD4 memory, two CD8 naive and one CD8 memory plate. Study findings and constraints: Larger richness was generally estimated for naive than memory subsets. The small donor group covered limited genetic and exposure diversity.

About this clone itself: Its antigen is currently unknown.

Here immunoSEQ multiplex PCR was the method, and the copy in TCRdb shows in-frame clones only, minus some. The table has roughly 2.2 million clones, 85% to 95% seen once. Unmatched junction bases numbered 1, after V lost 3 bases and J lost 2 bases. The CDR3 has 14 amino acids. The germline gives CDR1 SGHRS, CDR2 YFSETQ. This receptor was identified in a man aged 18-30 years in good health. Some clones in this sample may be carry-over from other donors' samples. The chain links TRBV5-1 to TRBJ1-3, with 8 nucleotides matching TRBD1. Source material: naive CD4+ T cells from PBMCs. Subset given: CD45RA+ positively selected. In nucleotides, the CDR3 is TGCGCCAGCAGCTCGGACAGGGCTGGAAACACCATATATTTT. It codes for CASSSDRAGNTIYF.